The 22 T cell receptor beta chains in this list originate from one sample, sequenced in a study of T-cell memory formation after mild COVID-19. One entry per CDR3 protein results from TCRdb running MiXCR on the 5' RACE reads. The data show 180,000 or so distinct CDR3 sequences, more than 9% seen once. The sample consisted of PBMCs or a T cell subset sorted from them (not recorded which). The receptors here all came from a man aged 18-30 years who had mild COVID-19 (a few samples of this study predate the infection). Cell type and time point are not known.

This clonotype was detected only a few times. The chain couples TRBV23-1 to TRBJ1-6, with D unresolved. TRBV23-1 is labeled an ORF, and its function is uncertain. This CDR3 has 12 residues. The V and J ends lost 11 bases and 9 bases respectively, with 14 bases between them. The CDR3 bases are TGCGCCGGCCGGGATTCAGCTTCACCCCTCCACTTT. Amino acids: CAGRDSASPLHF.

The rearrangement links TRBV25-1 to TRBJ2-7; a weak D match, TRBD1 (5 bases). Trimming took off 0 bases at V and 6 bases at J, with 9 bases between the two ends. CDR3 length: 13 residues. Germline V gives CDR1 MGHDK, CDR2 SYGVNS. CDR3 bases: TGTGCCAGCAGTGAATATCAGGGTGGCGAGCAGTACTTC. Amino acids: CASSEYQGGEQYF.

J is TRBJ1-2 and V is TRBV29-1, with 8 bases aligning to TRBD1. Germline V gene data show CDR1 as SQVTM and CDR2 as ANQGSEA. The CDR3 runs 13 residues. Trimming at V came to 2 bases and at J to 5 bases, leaving 4 bases not matched to a gene. The chain's CDR3 is CSVETGGGYGYTF. The CDR3 DNA reads as TGCAGCGTTGAAACAGGGGGTGGTTATGGCTACACCTTC. Together with reference TRBV29-1 and TRBJ1-2, the CDR3 gives the full variable domain: SAVISQKPSRDICQRGTSLTIQCQVDSQVTMMFWYRQQPGQSLTLIATANQGSEATYESGFVIDKFPISRPNLTFSTLTVSNMSPEDSSIYLCSVETGGGYGYTFGSGTRLTVV.

The genes are TRBV7-2 and TRBJ1-5; unclear D gene. The CDR3 contains 13 residues. CDR1 and CDR2 (germline): SGHTA, FQGNSA. V dropped 3 bases and J dropped 3 bases, with 6 bases sitting between them. CDR3 coding DNA: TGTGCCAGCAGCTTCTCCTACAATCAGCCCCAGCATTTT. Amino acid sequence: CASSFSYNQPQHF.

The rearrangement joins TRBV3-1 to TRBJ1-1; D remains ambiguous. Trimming removed 1 base from V and 8 bases from J, with 11 bases in between. The V gene's germline CDR1 is LGHDT and CDR2 YNNKEL (reference sequence). The CDR3 is 13 residues long. The CDR3 spells CASSQGHIGEAFF. DNA of the CDR3: TGTGCCAGCAGCCAAGGACATATCGGGGAAGCTTTCTTT.

This clonotype showed up many times. V gene TRBV29-1 combines with J gene TRBJ2-3; 7 bases map to TRBD2. The J segment lost 0 bases and the V segment lost 4 bases, leaving 7 bases of the junction unmatched. The V gene's germline CDR1 is SQVTM and CDR2 ANQGSEA. The CDR3 totals 15 residues. The CDR3 spells CSVAVSGGSTDTQYF. The CDR3 DNA reads TGCAGCGTTGCTGTATCGGGGGGAAGCACAGATACGCAGTATTTT.

The gene calls are TRBV7-2 and TRBJ1-6, with D uncertain. The CDR3 length is 15 residues. CDR1 is SGHTA and CDR2 is FQGNSA in the germline V gene. V lost 0 bases and J 6 bases, leaving 9 bases between the germline ends. CDR3 in amino acids: CASSLAARTNSPLHF. In nucleotides, the CDR3 is TGTGCCAGCAGCTTAGCCGCACGGACTAATTCACCCCTCCACTTT. The full variable domain, in which reference TRBV7-2 and TRBJ1-6 provide the parts outside the CDR3, is GAGVSQSPSNKVTEKGKDVELRCDPISGHTALYWYRQSLGQGLEFLIYFQGNSAPDKSGLPSDRFSAERTGGSVSTLTIQRTQQEDSAVYLCASSLAARTNSPLHFGNGTRLTVT.

This clonotype was counted between two and nine times. The genes are TRBV10-3 and TRBJ2-3; D could derive from TRBD1 or TRBD2 (7 bases each). Germline CDR1 reads ENHRY; CDR2 reads SYGVKD. The V and J ends lost 7 bases and 6 bases respectively, with 14 bases between them. CDR3 length: 13 residues. The DNA for the CDR3 is TGTGCCATCACGCCAGGGGGGGTGGATACGCAGTATTTT. Translating gives CAITPGGVDTQYF.

This clonotype was counted only a few times. The chain uses TRBV7-2 and TRBJ2-1; 7 positions match TRBD1. Germline assignment: CDR1 SGHTA and CDR2 FQGNSA. The V segment lost 2 bases and the J segment 0 bases; nucleotides outside the gene matches: 10. The CDR3 loop spans 18 amino acids. CDR3 sequence (DNA): TGTGCCAGCAGCTTAAGGGGGCCCCAGATCACCTCCTACAATGAGCAGTTCTTC. As protein: CASSLRGPQITSYNEQFF.

This clonotype was seen a few times. The genes are TRBV29-1 and TRBJ2-7; 8 nucleotides agree with TRBD1. The ends lost 7 bases at V and 5 bases at J; junction bases unmatched: 4. Germline-derived CDR1 and CDR2 are SQVTM and ANQGSEA. The CDR3 contains 11 residues. The CDR3 is CSGGTGHEQYF. The CDR3 nucleotides are TGCAGCGGGGGGACAGGCCACGAGCAGTACTTC.

J is TRBJ2-7 and V is TRBV7-6; 7 positions match TRBD1. The CDR3 length is 15 residues. V trimming: 5 bases; J trimming: 3 bases; junction bases outside the gene matches: 10. CDR1 and CDR2 (germline): SGHVS, FNYEAQ. CDR3 in amino acids: CASSLQGNPIYEQYF. CDR3 DNA: TGTGCCAGCAGCCTACAGGGGAACCCGATCTACGAGCAGTACTTC.

This clonotype was recorded a few times. The chain employs TRBV21-1 and TRBJ2-3; the DNA was not used to check the table's D call, TRBD1. TRBV21-1 is termed a pseudogene. The CDR3 runs to 14 residues. CDR3 protein: CASSPRPRRDTQYF. The CDR3, as DNA: TGTGCCAGCAGCCCTCGCCCCCGTCGGGATACGCAGTATTTT.

This clonotype has ten or more counts. The chain couples TRBV18 to TRBJ2-1; TRBD2 agrees at 12 bases. CDR3 length: 14 amino acids. Germline lookup yields CDR1 KGHSH and CDR2 LQKENI. The V gene end was trimmed by 6 bases and the J gene end by 6 bases; junction bases not matched to a gene: 3. The CDR3 protein is CASSGLAGINEQFF. The DNA of the CDR3 is TGTGCCAGCTCCGGACTAGCGGGGATCAATGAGCAGTTCTTC.

V gene TRBV7-9 combines with J gene TRBJ1-2; no definite D call. The V end lost 7 bases, the J end lost 7 bases, and 22 bases lay between the germline ends. This CDR3 has 15 residues. Germline-derived CDR1 and CDR2 are SEHNR and FQNEAQ (reference sequence). The CDR3 DNA follows: TGTGCCAGCACTACCCTCGGAGGACCCTCGGGTGGCTACACCTTC. Amino acid sequence: CASTTLGGPSGGYTF.

This clonotype showed up just a few times. This chain joins TRBV27 and TRBJ1-5; perhaps TRBD1 as D (5 bases). In germline, CDR1 is MNHEY, CDR2 SMNVEV (reference sequence). V lost 6 bases, J lost 4 bases, and 19 bases lay in between. The CDR3 covers 16 residues. CDR3 sequence: CASRPYPGTRNQPQHF. The CDR3 nucleotides read TGTGCCAGCAGACCCTATCCCGGGACCCGAAATCAGCCCCAGCATTTT.

The chain carries TRBV20-1 and TRBJ2-3; 9 positions agree with TRBD2. V was pared by 5 bases and J by 1 base, with 4 bases of the junction left unmatched. The CDR3 totals 14 residues. CDR1 and CDR2 from the germline V gene are DFQATT and SNEGSKA (reference sequence). The CDR3 region is CSARVAGGTDTQYF. The CDR3 DNA is TGCAGTGCTCGCGTAGCGGGGGGCACAGATACGCAGTATTTT.

At least ten counts were recorded for this clonotype. The chain joins TRBV11-2 to TRBJ2-7, with D perhaps TRBD2 (5 bases). V was trimmed by 4 bases and J by 7 bases, leaving 14 bases between them. The CDR3 spans 13 residues. Germline CDR1 SGHAT, CDR2 FQNNGV. The CDR3 loop is CASSSSGVGEQYV. The CDR3 DNA is TGTGCCAGCAGCTCGTCCGGGGTGGGAGAGCAGTACGTC.

This clonotype was seen a handful of times. The chain recombines TRBV20-1 with TRBJ2-3, with D perhaps matching TRBD1 (5 bases). The germline gives CDR1 DFQATT, CDR2 SNEGSKA (reference sequence). Trimming left V 3 bases short and J 8 bases short, with 12 bases between. CDR3 length equals 12 residues. The CDR3 protein is CSARSVRATQYF. In nucleotides, the CDR3 is TGCAGTGCTAGGAGTGTCAGGGCTACGCAGTATTTT.

This clonotype was seen at least ten times. In nucleotides, the CDR3 is TGTGCCAGCAGTTCCTCCGGGACAGGGTCCCTTGGTGAAAAACTGTTTTTT. Its protein product is CASSSSGTGSLGEKLFF. The rearrangement joins TRBV28 to TRBJ1-4; 9 bases fit TRBD1. V shed 4 bases and J 7 bases; nucleotides not matched to a gene: 13. The CDR3 totals 17 residues. Germline values: CDR1 MDHEN, CDR2 SYDVKM.

In DNA form, the CDR3 reads TGCGCCAGCAGCCTGGGACCGACAACCTACGAGCAGTACTTC. Translating it yields CASSLGPTTYEQYF. The J gene is TRBJ2-7, the V gene TRBV5-1; D might be TRBD1 or TRBD2, each matching 5 bases. The germline V and J ends were trimmed by 4 bases and 2 bases, with 13 bases remaining between them. This CDR3 has 14 amino acids. From germline, CDR1 is SGHRS and CDR2 YFSETQ.

This chain uses TRBV5-1 with TRBJ2-5; D remains unclear. The CDR3 contains 14 residues. Trimming pared 0 bases from V and 5 bases from J, leaving 11 bases between. CDR1 is SGHRS and CDR2 is YFSETQ in the germline V gene. The DNA of the CDR3 is TGCGCCAGCAGCTTGGTGCAGGAGAGGGAGACCCAGTACTTC. It yields the protein CASSLVQERETQYF.

This clonotype was detected many times. The J gene is TRBJ2-1, the V gene TRBV11-2, with D perhaps TRBD1 or TRBD2 (5 bases each). Germline CDR1 reads SGHAT; CDR2 reads FQNNGV. The V gene lost 2 bases and the J gene lost 3 bases, with 14 bases spanning the gap. There are 16 residues in the CDR3. CDR3 in amino acids: CASSLSAGTLYNEQFF. For the CDR3, the DNA is TGTGCCAGCAGCTTATCGGCAGGGACCCTCTACAATGAGCAGTTCTTC. Combining the CDR3 with reference TRBV11-2 and TRBJ2-1 gives the whole variable domain EAGVAQSPRYKIIEKRQSVAFWCNPISGHATLYWYQQILGQGPKLLIQFQNNGVVDDSQLPKDRFSAERLKGVDSTLKIQPAKLEDSAVYLCASSLSAGTLYNEQFFGPGTRLTVL.